The source of this TCR beta chain is a study of T cell clones after liver transplantation. Across the study: Third-party-reactive TCRbeta sequences from pre-transplant mixed lymphocyte reactions served as antigen-independent comparators. Whole-study findings and limits: These preliminary findings come from unstandardized post-transplant sampling times.

The CDR3 extends over 12 amino acids. V shed 8 bases and J shed 2 bases, with 7 bases lying between them. CDR1 and CDR2 (germline): MNHGY, SVAAGI. Concerning this clone: The target antigen is unknown.

Clones were sequenced by immunoSEQ multiplex PCR, and TCRdb holds only the in-frame ones, with some missing. The sample holds fewer than 20,000 clones, 80% to 90% seen once. The chain is built from TRBV6-9 and TRBJ2-1; D call uncertain. This specimen consisted of CD8+ T cells from blood, obtained approximately 3.5 years after liver transplant. This clonotype was obtained from a human patient who received a liver transplant. Some of these T cells may belong to the graft donor. Here the CDR3 DNA reads TGTGCCAGCGGATTTCCCTACAATGAGCAGTTCTTC. This encodes CASGFPYNEQFF.